This TCR beta chain was recorded in a study of shared clonotypes between healthy human individuals. On the study more broadly: A couple of female and three male donors aged 18 to 49 were enrolled. Per donor, three plates held CD4 naive cells, three held CD4 memory, two held CD8 naive and one held CD8 memory.

Regarding this clone: The antigen is unknown. The sample holds other DNA sequences that translate to the same CDR3.

Using immunoSEQ multiplex PCR, the repertoire was profiled, and TCRdb retains in-frame clones only, with some absent. The sample consists of about 2.1 million clones, over 85% of them appearing once. Study observations and caveats: A limitation of the genetic and exposure-history diversity represented arose from few donors. Non-shared clonotypes were found to have lower generation probabilities than the clonotypes that were shared by all four of the sorted-subset donors.

CD45RO-negative, CCR7-selected cells formed the naive CD8 fraction, which excluded terminally differentiated effector memory CD45RA+ cells. The germline CDR1 and CDR2 sequences are LNHDA and SQIVND (reference sequence). Trimming pared 7 bases from V and 4 bases from J, leaving 8 bases between. CDR3 length: 12 residues. The chain couples TRBV19 to TRBJ1-5, with no clear D. Specimen: naive CD8+ T cells from PBMCs. The source is a man between 18 and 35 years old in good health. Some clones in this sample may be carry-over from other donors' samples. The CDR3 region is CASTMGNQPQHF. In DNA, the CDR3 is TGTGCCAGTACCATGGGGAATCAGCCCCAGCATTTT.